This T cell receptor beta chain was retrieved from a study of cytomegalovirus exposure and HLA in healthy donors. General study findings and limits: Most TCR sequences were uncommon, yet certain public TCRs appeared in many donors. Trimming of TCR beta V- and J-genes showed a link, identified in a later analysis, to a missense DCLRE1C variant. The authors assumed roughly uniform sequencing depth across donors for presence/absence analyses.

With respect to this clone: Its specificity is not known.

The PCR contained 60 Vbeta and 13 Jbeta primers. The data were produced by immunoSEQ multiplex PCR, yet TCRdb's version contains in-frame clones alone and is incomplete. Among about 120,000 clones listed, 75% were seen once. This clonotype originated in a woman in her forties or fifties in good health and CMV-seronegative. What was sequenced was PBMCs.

CDR3 in amino acids: CASRGTSGETQYF. In DNA, the CDR3 is TGTGCCAGCAGGGGGACTAGCGGAGAGACCCAGTACTTC. The rearrangement joins TRBV6-1 to TRBJ2-5; 11 nucleotides align to TRBD2. Trimming cost V 6 bases and J 4 bases; bases outside gene matches: 1. The CDR3 has 13 amino acids. Germline-derived CDR1 and CDR2 are MNHNS and SASEGT.